This T cell receptor beta chain emerged from a study of graft-versus-host responses after intestinal transplantation. Intraepithelial and lamina propria lymphocytes were released after the graft tissue was processed. The V gene's germline CDR1 is GTSNPN and CDR2 SVGIG (reference sequence). The ends were cut back, 0 bases at V and 2 bases at J, with 9 bases in the middle. This CDR3 has 14 amino acids. This clone was seen only once. Sequenced by immunoSEQ multiplex PCR; TCRdb stores in-frame clones only, minus some. The top ten clones hold roughly 7% of a sample with about 13,000 clones, around two thirds of them seen once.

This clonotype was sampled from a human patient who received an intestinal transplant, so some T cells may come from the graft donor. The genes are TRBV30 and TRBJ2-3; D is uncertain. Sequences were derived from ileum tissue, sampled 16 days after intestinal transplant. The CDR3 DNA follows: TGTGCCTGGAGTGTCGGGTCGGTCACAGATACGCAGTATTTT. This sequence encodes CAWSVGSVTDTQYF.